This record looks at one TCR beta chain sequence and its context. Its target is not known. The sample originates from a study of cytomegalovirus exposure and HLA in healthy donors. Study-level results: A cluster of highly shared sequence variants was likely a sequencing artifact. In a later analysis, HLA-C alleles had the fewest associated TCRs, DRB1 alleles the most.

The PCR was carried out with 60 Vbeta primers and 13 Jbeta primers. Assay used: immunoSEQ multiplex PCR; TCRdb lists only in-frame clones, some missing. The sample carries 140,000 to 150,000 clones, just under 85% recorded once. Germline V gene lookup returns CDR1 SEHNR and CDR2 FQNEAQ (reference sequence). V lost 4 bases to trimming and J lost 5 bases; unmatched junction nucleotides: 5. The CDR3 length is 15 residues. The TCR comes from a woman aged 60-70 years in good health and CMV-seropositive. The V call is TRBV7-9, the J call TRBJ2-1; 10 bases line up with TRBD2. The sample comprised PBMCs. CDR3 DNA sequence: TGTGCCAGCAGCTCCGGGACTAGCGTCGACAATGAGCAGTTCTTC. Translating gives CASSSGTSVDNEQFF. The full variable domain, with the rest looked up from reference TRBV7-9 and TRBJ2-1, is DTGVSQNPRHKITKRGQNVTFRCDPISEHNRLYWYRQTLGQGPEFLTYFQNEAQLEKSRLLSDRFSAERPKGSFSTLEIQRTEQGDSAMYLCASSSGTSVDNEQFFGPGTRLTVL.